A selection of T cell receptor beta chains follows, all from one sample in a study of identifying expanded T cells in peripheral blood. Measured with immunoSEQ multiplex PCR; TCRdb has only the in-frame clones, and not every one. This table holds around 120,000 clones, more than 80% found once. The sequenced material came from blood. These receptor sequences come from a person between 18 and 75 years old in good health. The CDR3 runs from the conserved cysteine through the conserved F or W. Fields, in order: V gene, J gene, CDR3 protein.

v_call: TRBV6-6
j_call: TRBJ1-3
cdr3_aa: CASSMSAGNTIYF

v_call: TRBV7-9
j_call: TRBJ1-1
cdr3_aa: CASSANRGGGTEAFF

v_call: TRBV2
j_call: TRBJ1-4
cdr3_aa: CASKKQGAPNEKLFF

v_call: TRBV6-5
j_call: TRBJ1-5
cdr3_aa: CASSYTDRDYQPQHF

v_call: TRBV7-2
j_call: TRBJ1-2
cdr3_aa: CASSYAQGAYYGYTF

v_call: TRBV7-3
j_call: TRBJ2-5
cdr3_aa: CASSSGPDKTQYF

v_call: TRBV19
j_call: TRBJ2-2
cdr3_aa: CASTVSAGELFF

v_call: TRBV27
j_call: TRBJ1-6
cdr3_aa: CASRSGGASPLHF

v_call: TRBV7-2
j_call: TRBJ1-4
cdr3_aa: CASSPPFSDYNEKLFF

v_call: TRBV18
j_call: TRBJ2-7
cdr3_aa: CASSPPSQRPYEQYF

v_call: TRBV7-6
j_call: TRBJ1-6
cdr3_aa: CASSRRDREDSPLHF

v_call: TRBV25-1
j_call: TRBJ2-5
cdr3_aa: CASSEFRGRDETQYF

v_call: TRBV10-3
j_call: TRBJ2-7
cdr3_aa: CAISEWGGSTYEQYF

v_call: TRBV27
j_call: TRBJ1-4
cdr3_aa: CASKSFGKLFF

v_call: TRBV9
j_call: TRBJ1-1
cdr3_aa: CASSVGPGGAGPEAFF

v_call: TRBV6-5
j_call: TRBJ1-1
cdr3_aa: CASSSNGLNTEAFF

v_call: TRBV18
j_call: TRBJ2-5
cdr3_aa: CASSSRTSGYQETQYF

v_call: TRBV18
j_call: TRBJ1-2
cdr3_aa: CASSSGGGKNYGYTF

v_call: TRBV7-6
j_call: TRBJ2-1
cdr3_aa: CASSPGTAQMNNEQFF

v_call: TRBV11-3
j_call: TRBJ2-3
cdr3_aa: CASSADSSGGAYTQYF

v_call: TRBV5-1
j_call: TRBJ2-7
cdr3_aa: CASSPRATSTEQYF

v_call: TRBV7-8
j_call: TRBJ1-2
cdr3_aa: CASSLGIQGYGYTF

v_call: TRBV29-1
j_call: TRBJ1-5
cdr3_aa: CSVAGTGGQPQHF

v_call: TRBV4-3
j_call: TRBJ1-1
cdr3_aa: CASSHDRINTEAFF

v_call: TRBV10-3
j_call: TRBJ2-7
cdr3_aa: CAISESNEQYF

v_call: TRBV2
j_call: TRBJ2-7
cdr3_aa: CASSEGFGTVSYEQYF

v_call: TRBV5-8
j_call: TRBJ1-1
cdr3_aa: CASSLGGGAFF

v_call: TRBV11-3
j_call: TRBJ2-1
cdr3_aa: CASSLLRGSYNEQFF

v_call: TRBV19
j_call: TRBJ1-1
cdr3_aa: CASSNARAEAFF

v_call: TRBV19
j_call: TRBJ1-5
cdr3_aa: CASTQTGIHQPQHF

v_call: TRBV5-1
j_call: TRBJ2-7
cdr3_aa: CASSPGGGYEQYF

v_call: TRBV6-1
j_call: TRBJ1-2
cdr3_aa: CASSPGYGYTF

v_call: TRBV7-8
j_call: TRBJ1-2
cdr3_aa: CASSLLLIAWTPVCGYTF

v_call: TRBV27
j_call: TRBJ2-3
cdr3_aa: CASSPSGSTDTQYF

v_call: TRBV2
j_call: TRBJ2-5
cdr3_aa: CASRIGTSGGPQETQYF

v_call: TRBV9
j_call: TRBJ1-3
cdr3_aa: CASSVGVSGNTIYF

v_call: TRBV4-1
j_call: TRBJ2-5
cdr3_aa: CASSQVAGTGETQYF

v_call: TRBV11-2
j_call: TRBJ1-6
cdr3_aa: CASSLQGHLNSPLHF

v_call: TRBV5-5
j_call: TRBJ2-5
cdr3_aa: CASSLLGTQYF

v_call: TRBV7-2
j_call: TRBJ1-5
cdr3_aa: CASSSAGANQPQHF

v_call: TRBV6-5
j_call: TRBJ1-3
cdr3_aa: CATYGQGYGTTIYF

v_call: TRBV4-3
j_call: TRBJ2-3
cdr3_aa: CASSQEAVRATQYF

v_call: TRBV4-3
j_call: TRBJ1-2
cdr3_aa: CASSQDQDKGTGYVYTF